This T cell receptor beta chain emerged from a study of T cell repertoires in cytomegalovirus infection. Study details: Both a matching HLA type and CMV infection were indicated by public TCR beta signatures.

As concerns this clonotype: Its antigen is unknown.

Trimming removed 6 bases at V and 4 bases at J, with 10 bases between. Germline-derived CDR1 and CDR2 are MNHEY and SVGAGI. This CDR3 spans 13 amino acids. TCRdb fed the reads into MiXCR, producing one record per CDR3 protein. Among hundreds of thousands of distinct CDR3 sequences listed, around 32% were seen once. V gene TRBV6-5 combines with J gene TRBJ1-3, with D perhaps matching TRBD1 (5 bases). This sample comprised cultured PBMCs, obtained from culture after CMV antigen stimulation. The sequence came from a human donor in good health (CMV status not recorded). Some clones in this sample may be carry-over from other donors' samples. The CDR3 loop reads CASSGGEGNTIYF. CDR3 coding DNA: TGTGCCAGCAGCGGGGGGGAAGGAAACACCATATATTTT.